This is a list of T cell receptor beta chains from one sample in a study of regulatory T cells in long-lasting Graves disease. In TCRdb, the multiplex PCR reads were re-called with MiXCR into one record per CDR3 protein. This sample yields around 510,000 distinct CDR3 sequences, of which around 20% are seen a single time; 7.8% belongs to the top ten. This specimen was peripheral blood mononuclear cells (PBMCs), taken when the disease was refractory, from a patient treated with antithyroid drugs. The receptors here all came from a female donor with Graves disease. The CDR3 runs from the conserved cysteine through the conserved F or W. A D gene is named only where the DNA matches it firmly. Size is omitted from some rows. Given values are once, few, many or a class for expanded clones.

j_call clone_size v_call d_call cdr3_nt cdr3_aa
TRBJ1-1 - TRBV29-1 - TGCAGCGTTCACTCGACTCAGAACACTGAAGCTTTCTTT CSVHSTQNTEAFF
TRBJ2-5 many TRBV2 - TGTGCCAGCAGTGGCCGGGACCTAGAGACCCAGTACTTC CASSGRDLETQYF
TRBJ1-1 few TRBV13 - TGTGCCAGCAGCTTCTCTCACACTGAAGCTTTCTTT CASSFSHTEAFF
TRBJ1-2 - TRBV10-3 - TGTGCCATCAGTGAGTCGCTCGGGAACTATGGCTACACCTTC CAISESLGNYGYTF
TRBJ2-7 few TRBV29-1 - TGCAGCGGTTCTCGGGGTGCCTTTGGGGACTACGAGCAGTACTTC CSGSRGAFGDYEQYF
TRBJ2-5 - TRBV6-2/TRBV6-3 - TGTGCCAGCAGCTATAGACCACTGCGGCAAGAGACCCAGTACTTC CASSYRPLRQETQYF
TRBJ1-5 few TRBV6-1 - TGTGCCAGCAGTGATAGGACATTTCAGCCCCAGCATTTT CASSDRTFQPQHF
TRBJ2-7 - TRBV5-4 TRBD1 TGTGCCAGCAGCGTGGGACAGGGTAGGCTGGAGCAGTACTTC CASSVGQGRLEQYF
TRBJ1-5 few TRBV6-1 TRBD1 TGTGCCAGCAGTACCGCAGGGGGAAGCAATCAGCCCCAGCATTTT CASSTAGGSNQPQHF
TRBJ2-6 - TRBV19 TRBD1 TGTGCCAGTAGTATTGAGGGGGCGCGAGGGGCCAACGTCCTGACTTTC CASSIEGARGANVLTF
TRBJ1-2 - TRBV10-3 - TGTGCCATCAGCGGGGAGGGGATCTATGGCTACACCTTC CAISGEGIYGYTF
TRBJ1-5 many TRBV12-3/TRBV12-4 - TGTGCCAGCAGTTTAAGGGTGAGCAATCAGCCCCAGCATTTT CASSLRVSNQPQHF
TRBJ2-4 few TRBV2 - TGTGCCAGCAGTGGGACTCAACTACAGTACTTC CASSGTQLQYF
TRBJ2-2 - TRBV6-2/TRBV6-3 - TGTGCCAGCAGCGGTAGTGTCACCGGGGAGCTGTTTTTT CASSGSVTGELFF
TRBJ1-1 many TRBV7-9 TRBD1 TGTGCCAGCAGCGAATACCGGGACAGTAACACTGAAGCTTTCTTT CASSEYRDSNTEAFF
TRBJ2-5 many TRBV3-1 - TGTGCCAGCAGCCAAGATGCGGCTTCGGAGACCCAGTACTTC CASSQDAASETQYF
TRBJ1-1 few TRBV29-1 - TGCAGCGTTCTGTTGCGGCTTAGGGAGAGTGTGAACACTGAAGCTTTCTTT CSVLLRLRESVNTEAFF
TRBJ2-5 many TRBV28 - TGTGCCAGCAGTTCGACAGGAGTGTTTCGGGAGACCCAGTACTTC CASSSTGVFRETQYF
TRBJ2-1 few TRBV7-9 - TGTGCCAGCAGCCCTTCGGAGGGGTACCCCTACAATGAGCAGTTCTTC CASSPSEGYPYNEQFF